A single count supports the clone carrying this T cell receptor (beta chain). The method was immunoSEQ multiplex PCR; TCRdb's version includes in-frame clones alone and lacks a portion of them. Here the sample spans 350,000 or so clones, approximately 90% being singletons. The data belong to a study of blood T cell repertoires in COVID-19. Trimming removed 6 bases from V and 0 bases from J, with 15 bases in between. The germline CDR1 and CDR2 sequences are SNHLY and FYNNEI. The CDR3 length is 17 residues. The chain joins TRBV2 to TRBJ2-6; possibly TRBD1 for D (5 bases). The clonotype comes from a woman aged 55-70 years with COVID-19, enrolled during active disease. Input material: peripheral blood. The CDR3 coding sequence is TGTGCCAGCAGCTGGGGCAGGCTCGACTCTGGGGCCAACGTCCTGACTTTC. Protein product: CASSWGRLDSGANVLTF.